A selection of T cell receptor beta chains follows, all from one sample in a study of Graves' ophthalmopathy and Graves' hyperthyroidism. Using its own MiXCR run on the multiplex PCR reads, TCRdb lists one record per CDR3 protein. The sample holds almost 750,000 distinct CDR3 sequences, roughly 41% seen once. The sample was peripheral blood. These TCRs come from an adult man with Graves' ophthalmopathy. The conserved cysteine and the conserved F or W are not part of the CDR3 here.

CDR3: ASRGRQNTEAF
V: TRBV19
J: TRBJ1-1

CDR3: SVEMRYGYT
V: TRBV29-1
J: TRBJ1-2

CDR3: ASRTTGLQHRELF
V: TRBV19
J: TRBJ2-2

CDR3: ATSKVAGDSYEQY
V: TRBV15
J: TRBJ2-7

CDR3: ASKGQETPYGYT
V: TRBV19
J: TRBJ1-2

CDR3: SMRTSGPGELF
V: TRBV29-1
J: TRBJ2-2

CDR3: SASLGTVTYEQY
V: TRBV20-1
J: TRBJ2-7

CDR3: ATSGGQGPSNQPQH
V: TRBV24-1
J: TRBJ1-5

CDR3: ASSLNQKEKLF
V: TRBV7-2
J: TRBJ1-4

CDR3: ASSPRLAGSDTQY
V: TRBV9
J: TRBJ2-3

CDR3: SVRGEGTFNPYEQY
V: TRBV29-1
J: TRBJ2-7

CDR3: SAENRGSGNTIY
V: TRBV20-1
J: TRBJ1-3

CDR3: SALGQATSYEQY
V: TRBV20-1
J: TRBJ2-7

CDR3: ASSSIRGPGTQY
V: TRBV7-2
J: TRBJ2-5

CDR3: SVDGETQY
V: TRBV29-1
J: TRBJ2-5

CDR3: ASSLTAPGRPNSGANVLT
V: TRBV2
J: TRBJ2-6

CDR3: ASSYKAGETQY
V: TRBV10-3
J: TRBJ2-5

CDR3: ASSPPEGGGREQY
V: TRBV10-3
J: TRBJ2-7

CDR3: ATSNYRGGWQPQH
V: TRBV15
J: TRBJ1-5

CDR3: ASSPRDRGTYGYT
V: TRBV12-3/TRBV12-4
J: TRBJ1-2

CDR3: SARDPGGAGPEAF
V: TRBV20-1
J: TRBJ1-1

CDR3: ASSLDDAGTGETQY
V: TRBV25-1
J: TRBJ2-5

CDR3: ATSPQGQGGEKLF
V: TRBV15
J: TRBJ1-4

CDR3: ASLLGTVNEKLF
V: TRBV2
J: TRBJ1-4

CDR3: ASSLDPGLAAVQETQY
V: TRBV7-7
J: TRBJ2-5

CDR3: ASSSPQGPIEKLF
V: TRBV2
J: TRBJ1-4

CDR3: SAMQGKGSPLH
V: TRBV20-1
J: TRBJ1-6

CDR3: ASSPQWGRLDEQY
V: TRBV7-6
J: TRBJ2-7

CDR3: ASSLAGASVNYGYT
V: TRBV7-2
J: TRBJ1-2

CDR3: ASSLVYGVHQGSGYT
V: TRBV11-2
J: TRBJ1-2

CDR3: ASSLLTGANEKLF
V: TRBV7-8
J: TRBJ1-4

CDR3: ASSRVLTGGYTGELF
V: TRBV7-9
J: TRBJ2-2

CDR3: ASSLTGEGLLEQY
V: TRBV12-3/TRBV12-4
J: TRBJ2-7

CDR3: ASSESKGANTEAF
V: TRBV10-2
J: TRBJ1-1

CDR3: ASSRRVGTGRTSYT
V: TRBV25-1
J: TRBJ1-2

CDR3: ASSSGLAGAIQETQY
V: TRBV9
J: TRBJ2-5

CDR3: ASSLFGNSPLH
V: TRBV7-2
J: TRBJ1-6

CDR3: ASKGELNNEQF
V: TRBV2
J: -

CDR3: ASSQEGTGGNQPQH
V: TRBV11-1
J: TRBJ1-5

CDR3: ASSLWGGRKGYT
V: TRBV11-2
J: TRBJ1-2

CDR3: ASSYLAGNQETQY
V: TRBV2
J: TRBJ2-5

CDR3: ASSLGRGRAQY
V: TRBV7-2
J: TRBJ2-5

CDR3: ASTFTGGTEAF
V: TRBV7-9
J: TRBJ1-1

CDR3: ASSVTGGSNSPLH
V: TRBV7-9
J: TRBJ1-6

CDR3: ASSYQLWTGPNYGYT
V: TRBV28
J: TRBJ1-2

CDR3: ASSLRDPGEKLF
V: TRBV7-9
J: TRBJ1-4

CDR3: ASSVGRVGTQY
V: TRBV2
J: TRBJ2-5